This section outlines one TCR beta chain sequence together with its context. Its antigen remains unidentified. This specimen comes from a study of T cells in localized non-small cell lung cancer. General observations from the study: Owing to sequencing of a solitary tumor region, heterogeneity cannot be discounted. Higher adjacent-lung clonality was associated with shorter survival.

TCRdb keeps only in-frame clones here, not all; method: immunoSEQ multiplex PCR. The sample lists about 9,600 clones, 90% occurring once. The CDR3 is 17 residues long. Per germline, CDR1 SGHTA and CDR2 FQGTGA. With V trimmed by 2 bases and J by 4 bases, 11 bases remained unmatched. The clonotype originates from an older male donor with stage III squamous cell lung carcinoma. The specimen was peripheral blood, collected before any cancer treatment. The chain is built from TRBV7-3 and TRBJ2-3; 8 bases are shared with TRBD2. CDR3 sequence (DNA): TGTGCCAGCAGCTTAGTTCTTAGCGGGGCCGCCCCAGATACGCAGTATTTT. It is translated as CASSLVLSGAAPDTQYF.